The entry below describes one TCR beta chain. The antigen is undetermined. Germline lookup yields CDR1 LGHDT and CDR2 YNNKEL (reference sequence). The CDR3 sequence is 19 residues long. Germline trimming cut 4 bases from V and 0 bases from J; bases unmatched to any gene: 8. Unique molecular identifiers were built into the TCR beta cDNA libraries. T cells numbering about 0.85 to 11 million yielded cDNA molecules that totaled roughly 500,000. MiXCR, run by TCRdb on the PCR reads, gives a single entry per CDR3 protein. The sample holds about 540,000 distinct CDR3 sequences, around a third seen once. This specimen comes from a study of post-analysis software for immune sequencing data. Study context: Several disease courses (relapsing-remitting, secondary progressive and progressive-relapsing) of multiple sclerosis were included.

The study, taken as a whole, reports: Those with multiple sclerosis, the patient group, showed significantly lower normalized Chao1 diversity than controls. TRBV segments more frequent in patients than in controls numbered roughly five and included TRBV5-6, TRBV5-1 and TRBV20-1. Batch-mates among the samples co-clustered strongly by F measure.

This clonotype was obtained from a girl younger than 18 with multiple sclerosis. The material sequenced was blood. V is TRBV3-1 and J is TRBJ2-6; TRBD2 agrees at 11 bases. CDR3 nucleotide sequence: TGTGCCAGCAGCCGGGGACTTAGCGGGGGGGCCTCTGGGGCCAACGTCCTGACTTTC. Protein product: CASSRGLSGGASGANVLTF.